This T cell receptor beta chain was profiled in a study of cytomegalovirus exposure and HLA in healthy donors. Amplification used 60 Vbeta primers and 13 Jbeta primers. This table comes from immunoSEQ multiplex PCR, and its TCRdb copy is limited to in-frame clones, with some not included. Of approximately 140,000 clones in the sample, 77% were seen once. V dropped 3 bases and J dropped 0; count of bases not matched to a gene: 4. Germline lookup yields CDR1 SGDLS and CDR2 YYNGEE. The CDR3 is 15 amino acids. This TCR came from a female donor in good health and CMV-seronegative. The chain is built from TRBV9 and TRBJ2-3; 7 nucleotides agree with TRBD1. The sequencing input was PBMCs. The CDR3: CASSATGVSTDTQYF. Here the CDR3 DNA reads TGTGCCAGCAGCGCCACAGGGGTAAGCACAGATACGCAGTATTTT.